Shown below are 32 T cell receptor beta chains from a single sample sequenced in a study of technical replicates of blood from a handful of donors. Using immunoSEQ multiplex PCR, the repertoire was profiled, and TCRdb retains in-frame clones only, with some absent. The sample has about 70,000 clones, around 97% seen once. Material for sequencing was T cells isolated from PBMCs. Every receptor here comes from a human donor in good health.

This sequence joins TRBV11-3 and TRBJ2-2, with TRBD1 identical over 9 bases. V lost 1 base, J lost 8 bases, and 2 bases stayed unmatched. The germline V gene has CDR1 SGHNT and CDR2 YENEEA. The CDR3 spans 14 residues. The CDR3 bases are TGTGCCAGCAGCTTAGTACAGGGGGCAGGGGAGCTGTTTTTT. Encoded protein: CASSLVQGAGELFF.

The chain couples TRBV7-9 to TRBJ2-1; 12 nucleotides align to TRBD1. V dropped 4 bases and J dropped 5; count of bases not matched to a gene: 15. CDR3 size: 19 residues. CDR1 and CDR2 (germline): SEHNR, FQNEAQ (reference sequence). CDR3 bases: TGTGCCAGCAGCTATCTCCGGGACAGGGGGCTAAGGGGGAACAATGAGCAGTTCTTC. Translating gives CASSYLRDRGLRGNNEQFF.

V gene TRBV5-1 combines with J gene TRBJ1-1; tentatively, D is TRBD1 (6 bases). The CDR3 runs 12 residues. V gave up 5 bases and J gave up 5 bases, with 10 bases separating them. CDR1 is SGHRS, CDR2 YFSETQ, per germline. CDR3 coding DNA: TGCGCCAGCAGTGTACAGGGTACTGAAGCTTTCTTT. This translates into CASSVQGTEAFF.

The chain joins TRBV9 to TRBJ2-3; TRBD2 agrees at 16 bases. Germline V gene sequence: CDR1 SGDLS, CDR2 YYNGEE. This CDR3 is built from 18 residues. Trimming removed 3 bases from V and 5 bases from J; junction bases left unmatched: 9. DNA for the CDR3: TGTGCCAGCAGCGCCGGGGGACTAGCGGGAGGGCCTGGAGATACGCAGTATTTT. Encoded protein: CASSAGGLAGGPGDTQYF.

This chain uses TRBV6-5 with TRBJ2-1; 9 bases line up with TRBD1. The germline V gene has CDR1 MNHEY and CDR2 SVGAGI. The CDR3 runs to 14 residues. Trimming removed 6 bases from V and 1 base from J; junction bases left unmatched: 1. In DNA form, the CDR3 reads TGTGCCAGCAGGACAGGGGGTTCCTACAATGAGCAGTTCTTC. This encodes CASRTGGSYNEQFF.

This chain links TRBV7-9 with TRBJ2-7; 8 nucleotides align to TRBD1. Germline-derived CDR1 and CDR2 are SEHNR and FQNEAQ (reference sequence). Trimming took 2 bases from V and 2 from J; bases not matched to a gene: 5. The CDR3 consists of 15 residues. CDR3 residues: CASSLSEDRAYEQYF. In nucleotides, the CDR3 is TGTGCCAGCAGCTTAAGCGAGGACAGGGCCTACGAGCAGTACTTC. Variable domain in full (rest from reference TRBV7-9 and TRBJ2-7): DTGVSQNPRHKITKRGQNVTFRCDPISEHNRLYWYRQTLGQGPEFLTYFQNEAQLEKSRLLSDRFSAERPKGSFSTLEIQRTEQGDSAMYLCASSLSEDRAYEQYFGPGTRLTVT.

This CDR3 is CASSLLAGAGEQFF. The CDR3 DNA sequence: TGTGCCAGCAGTTTGTTGGCGGGAGCGGGAGAGCAGTTCTTC. The chain has TRBV27 and TRBJ2-1; 7 bases line up with TRBD2. The CDR3 sequence is 14 residues long. V lost 3 bases to trimming and J lost 10 bases; unmatched junction nucleotides: 9. Per germline, CDR1 MNHEY and CDR2 SMNVEV (reference sequence).

The gene calls are TRBV5-1 and TRBJ2-6; 8 nucleotides align to TRBD1. Per germline, CDR1 SGHRS and CDR2 YFSETQ. V lost 4 bases, J lost 0 bases, and 6 bases stayed unmatched. The CDR3 runs to 17 residues. The CDR3 sequence is CASSPDRASSGANVLTF. DNA for the CDR3: TGCGCCAGCAGCCCGGACAGGGCGAGCTCTGGGGCCAACGTCCTGACTTTC.

V is TRBV19 and J is TRBJ1-5; tentatively, D is TRBD1 (5 bases). Germline CDR1 is LNHDA and CDR2 is SQIVND (reference sequence). The V gene lost 3 bases and the J gene lost 5 bases, with 14 bases spanning the gap. The CDR3 is made up of 15 amino acids. CDR3 coding DNA: TGTGCCAGTAGTATTAATCCCGGCAGGGATCAGCCCCAGCATTTT. It specifies CASSINPGRDQPQHF.

V gene TRBV11-3 combines with J gene TRBJ2-3; 8 bases align to TRBD2. V dropped 1 base and J dropped 4; count of bases not matched to a gene: 13. CDR1 and CDR2 from the germline V gene are SGHNT and YENEEA. This CDR3 comprises 18 residues. CDR3 protein: CASSLGPPDGRASDTQYF. For the CDR3, the DNA is TGTGCCAGCAGCTTAGGACCTCCTGACGGGAGGGCCTCAGATACGCAGTATTTT.

The V and J genes are TRBV5-4 and TRBJ2-3; 8 bases match TRBD2. V was pared by 0 bases and J by 6 bases, with 9 bases of the junction left unmatched. The CDR3 consists of 16 residues. Germline V gene sequence: CDR1 SGHNT, CDR2 YYREEE (reference sequence). CDR3 in amino acids: CASSLANLAGGDTQYF. The DNA of the CDR3 is TGTGCCAGCAGCTTGGCCAACCTAGCGGGTGGGGATACGCAGTATTTT.

This chain links TRBV6-5 with TRBJ2-6; a possible D gene is TRBD2 (6 bases). V shed 5 bases and J shed 2 bases, with 10 bases lying between them. This CDR3 region has 15 residues. Germline V gene data show CDR1 as MNHEY and CDR2 as SVGAGI. CDR3 amino acids: CASSIGGTGANVLTF. Here the CDR3 DNA reads TGTGCCAGCAGTATCGGGGGAACTGGGGCCAACGTCCTGACTTTC.

V is TRBV7-6 and J is TRBJ1-1; a possible D gene is TRBD1 (6 bases). V was pared by 1 base and J by 0 bases, with 6 bases between. The CDR3 length is 14 residues. Germline assignment: CDR1 SGHVS and CDR2 FNYEAQ. The CDR3 here is CASSLGQVNTEAFF. The CDR3 DNA sequence: TGTGCCAGCAGCTTAGGACAGGTGAACACTGAAGCTTTCTTT.

The chain recombines TRBV5-1 with TRBJ2-7; D remains ambiguous. This CDR3 has 15 residues. Trimming pared 0 bases from V and 11 bases from J, leaving 21 bases between. Germline V gives CDR1 SGHRS, CDR2 YFSETQ. The CDR3 loop reads CASSLVGRPVAAEYF. DNA of the CDR3: TGCGCCAGCAGCTTGGTCGGCAGACCAGTTGCGGCGGAGTACTTC.

The CDR3 coding sequence is TGTGCCAGCAGCAAACCCGGGACAGGATATAATGAAAAACTGTTTTTT. This gives the protein CASSKPGTGYNEKLFF. V gene TRBV7-6 combines with J gene TRBJ1-4, with TRBD1 identical over 8 bases. J lost 4 bases, V lost 5 bases, and 9 bases had no gene match. The CDR3 runs 16 residues. Germline-derived CDR1 and CDR2 are SGHVS and FNYEAQ.

The chain links TRBV29-1 to TRBJ1-5; weak D call: TRBD1 (5 bases). Germline V CDR1 and CDR2: SQVTM, ANQGSEA. Trimming removed 7 bases at V and 2 bases at J, with 12 bases between. The CDR3 totals 13 residues. This chain's CDR3 is CSAELGGNQPQHF. In DNA, the CDR3 is TGCAGCGCGGAGCTAGGGGGCAATCAGCCCCAGCATTTT.

The genes are TRBV2 and TRBJ1-4; no reliable D call. There are 12 residues in the CDR3. CDR1 SNHLY and CDR2 FYNNEI come from the germline V gene. Deletions cut 3 bases from V and 5 bases from J, with 4 bases between. The CDR3 nucleotides read TGTGCCAGCAGTGATCGGAATGAAAAACTGTTTTTT. Its protein is CASSDRNEKLFF.

J is TRBJ1-2 and V is TRBV6-1; D perhaps matches TRBD1 (6 bases). V was clipped by 2 bases and J by 4 bases, with 17 bases between them. CDR1 and CDR2 from the germline V gene are MNHNS and SASEGT. The CDR3 loop spans 16 amino acids. This CDR3 reads CASSERGGKGIYGYTF. The CDR3, as DNA: TGTGCCAGCAGTGAAAGGGGGGGAAAGGGGATCTATGGCTACACCTTC.

V usage is TRBV6-4 and J usage is TRBJ2-1, with 9 positions matching TRBD2. The junction had 8 bases not matched to a gene; V was cut back by 0 bases and J by 5 bases. The germline V gene encodes CDR1 MRHNA and CDR2 SNTAGT. This CDR3 region has 17 residues. The CDR3 loop is CASSDSFSSGMNNEQFF. The CDR3 DNA sequence: TGTGCCAGCAGTGACTCCTTCTCTAGCGGGATGAACAATGAGCAGTTCTTC.

CDR3 in DNA: TGTGCCAGCAGTGGAGCGGGAGGGAAAGAGACCCAGTACTTC. Its protein is CASSGAGGKETQYF. This rearrangement joins TRBV6-1 to TRBJ2-5; TRBD2 matches 10 bases. V was pared by 4 bases and J by 3 bases, with 2 bases of the junction left unmatched. CDR1 is MNHNS and CDR2 is SASEGT in the germline V gene. This CDR3 is 14 amino acids long.

This chain joins TRBV28 and TRBJ1-3; D not certain. Looked up from germline, CDR1 is MDHEN and CDR2 is SYDVKM. The CDR3 length is 11 residues. V was pared by 2 bases and J by 8 bases, with 4 bases between. The CDR3 loop reads CASSLTDTIYF. The DNA of the CDR3 is TGTGCCAGCAGTTTAACAGACACCATATATTTT.

The V gene is TRBV19, the J gene TRBJ1-1; 7 bases map to TRBD1. Germline CDR1 and CDR2: LNHDA and SQIVND (reference sequence). J was trimmed by 6 bases and V by 5 bases; bases with no gene match: 12. The CDR3 loop spans 15 amino acids. The CDR3 nucleotides are TGTGCCAGTAGTTTTCTGACAGGGCGGGTGCCTGAAGCTTTCTTT. The encoded protein is CASSFLTGRVPEAFF.

The rearrangement uses TRBV6-5 and TRBJ2-5, with D perhaps TRBD2 (6 bases). The CDR3 is 15 residues long. V shed 7 bases and J shed 2 bases, with 17 bases lying between them. Germline V gene data show CDR1 as MNHEY and CDR2 as SVGAGI. CDR3 region: CASNLIGSPQETQYF. DNA of the CDR3: TGTGCCAGCAACCTAATCGGGAGCCCTCAAGAGACCCAGTACTTC.

This chain joins TRBV7-9 and TRBJ1-4, with TRBD1 identical over 9 bases. The CDR3 runs to 15 residues. Germline assignment: CDR1 SEHNR and CDR2 FQNEAQ (reference sequence). V dropped 4 bases and J dropped 5; count of bases not matched to a gene: 5. CDR3 residues: CASSSGQGLNEKLFF. In DNA, the CDR3 is TGTGCCAGCAGCTCGGGACAGGGTTTAAATGAAAAACTGTTTTTT.

The chain couples TRBV6-1 to TRBJ1-1, with D tentatively TRBD1 (6 bases). The length of the CDR3 is 14 residues. The germline gives CDR1 MNHNS, CDR2 SASEGT. V was trimmed by 7 bases and J by 5 bases, leaving 17 bases between them. CDR3 bases: TGTGCCAGCAACAGGGACCCAAGGGGGACTGAAGCTTTCTTT. It translates to CASNRDPRGTEAFF.

In its sample, this clone was seen once. The chain combines TRBV30 with TRBJ1-5; D gene ambiguous. The length of the CDR3 is 12 residues. V lost 4 bases, J lost 8 bases, and 12 bases lay in between. The germline CDR1 and CDR2 sequences are GTSNPN and SVGIG (reference sequence). The CDR3 region is CAWTPGLKPQHF. In DNA, the CDR3 is TGTGCCTGGACACCGGGTTTGAAGCCCCAGCATTTT.

The sample holds a few counts of this clone. J is TRBJ1-1 and V is TRBV15; the D gene is possibly TRBD1 (5 bases). From germline, CDR1 is LNHNV and CDR2 YYDKDF (reference sequence). Trimming removed 5 bases at V and 11 bases at J, with 18 bases between. This CDR3 spans 13 amino acids. The CDR3 DNA reads as TGTGCCACCAGCCATGACAGAAATTTGGTTGCTTTCTTT. Amino acid sequence: CATSHDRNLVAFF.

This sequence joins TRBV4-1 and TRBJ1-5; D is ambiguous. The CDR3 totals 17 residues. The germline V gene has CDR1 MGHRA and CDR2 YSYEKL. Between the trimmed V and J ends, which lost 1 base and 4 bases, there was a span of 17 bases. The CDR3 sequence is CASSQGSRVSANQPQHF. CDR3 nucleotide sequence: TGCGCCAGCAGCCAAGGAAGCCGGGTCTCAGCGAATCAGCCCCAGCATTTT.

This chain connects TRBV7-3 to TRBJ1-5, with D possibly being TRBD1 (5 bases). The CDR3 has 17 amino acids. The V end was cut by 7 bases, the J end by 5 bases, with 24 bases between. From germline, CDR1 is SGHTA and CDR2 FQGTGA. CDR3 region: CASTNLRGLRKDQPQHF. The CDR3 bases are TGTGCCAGCACCAACCTAAGGGGTCTGCGGAAGGATCAGCCCCAGCATTTT.

This rearrangement joins TRBV5-8 to TRBJ1-1; the D is unclear. This CDR3 comprises 13 residues. CDR1 SGHTS and CDR2 YDEGEE come from the germline V gene. The V and J ends lost 4 bases and 2 bases respectively, with 9 bases between them. The CDR3, as DNA: TGTGCCAGCAGCATCCATAGAAACACTGAAGCTTTCTTT. Translated, it gives CASSIHRNTEAFF. Full variable domain (rest looked up from reference TRBV5-8 and TRBJ1-1): EAGVTQSPTHLIKTRGQQATLRCSPISGHTSVYWYQQALGLGLQFLLWYDEGEERNRGNFPPRFSGRQFPNYSSELNVNALELEDSALYLCASSIHRNTEAFFGQGTRLTVV.

The chain has TRBV21-1 and TRBJ1-5; the table's D call TRBD1 went unverified against the DNA. TRBV21-1 is termed a pseudogene. The CDR3 covers 17 residues. CDR3: CASSNKPLTGGTEPQHF. CDR3 nucleotides: TGTGCCAGCAGCAATAAACCGCTGACAGGAGGAACAGAGCCCCAGCATTTT.

The CDR3, as DNA: TGTGCCAGCAGTTTAGCGCCCACCTACGAGCAGTACTTC. Translating gives CASSLAPTYEQYF. The chain employs TRBV28 and TRBJ2-7; D is unresolved. Trimming took off 2 bases at V and 2 bases at J, with 7 bases between the two ends. CDR3 length: 13 amino acids. Per the germline V gene, CDR1 is MDHEN and CDR2 is SYDVKM.